Here is one T cell receptor (beta chain) with its context. Its specificity is not known. The data originate from a study of T cell responses to AZD1222 COVID-19 vaccine. Study background: Doses given second, at about 4 or about 12 weeks, were pooled.

Study results and caveats: Clonal diversity may have been underestimated, and the donors were mostly white British, with more females than males.

Some clones are missing from TCRdb's copy, which holds only in-frame ones; the method was immunoSEQ multiplex PCR. The sample has some 140,000 clones, approximately 90% seen once. After removal of 10 bases from V and 6 bases from J, the junction contained 7 bases not matched to a gene. In germline, CDR1 is LNHDA, CDR2 SQIVND (reference sequence). The CDR3 covers 12 residues. The source material was peripheral blood, sampled on day 0 of AZD1222 vaccination. The chain links TRBV19 to TRBJ1-1; 8 positions match TRBD1. The sequence was collected from an adult in good health. CDR3 nucleotides: TGTGCCACCGCGGGACAGGAGGCTGAAGCTTTCTTT. It encodes CATAGQEAEAFF.